Given below is one TCR beta chain in context. What it binds is not known. This sample is part of a study of human versus mouse CDR3 diversity and MHC coevolution. The data were produced by immunoSEQ multiplex PCR, yet TCRdb's version contains in-frame clones alone and is incomplete. This sample has 50,000 to 70,000 clones; over 90% occur once, and the top ten carry 15% to 20%. General observations from the study: Clonal inequality was lowest in most of the three human donors.

The CDR3 length is 17 residues. V lost 4 bases to trimming and J lost 0 bases, with 19 bases between them. The germline gives CDR1 SGHTS, CDR2 YDEGEE. The clonotype originates from a person between 55 and 69 years old in good health. The chain recombines TRBV5-8 with TRBJ2-5; the D gene is possibly TRBD2 (7 bases). What was sequenced was naive CD4+ T cells from blood. Subset specified: CD45RO-negative CD62L-positive naive CD4 T cells. The chain's CDR3 is CASSPGGGRGHQETQYF. The DNA for the CDR3 is TGTGCCAGCAGCCCCGGGGGAGGGCGGGGGCACCAAGAGACCCAGTACTTC. Variable domain in full (rest from reference TRBV5-8 and TRBJ2-5): EAGVTQSPTHLIKTRGQQATLRCSPISGHTSVYWYQQALGLGLQFLLWYDEGEERNRGNFPPRFSGRQFPNYSSELNVNALELEDSALYLCASSPGGGRGHQETQYFGPGTRLLVL.